The next 16 T cell receptor beta chains were all read from a single sample in a study of patients and donors after allogeneic stem cell transplantation. A single record per CDR3 protein comes from TCRdb applying MiXCR to the RT-PCR reads. The repertoire holds roughly 12,000 distinct CDR3 sequences, with about 25% as singletons. What was sequenced was blood, either unsorted or a sorted T cell fraction (not recorded which). Receptors originate from a human donor who was either an allogeneic HSCT recipient or a stem cell or donor lymphocyte infusion donor (not recorded which). It is not recorded whose cells these are; they may come from a transplant donor.

In its sample, this clonotype was seen many times. The gene calls are TRBV9 and TRBJ1-6; perhaps TRBD1 as D (5 bases). This CDR3 comprises 14 residues. Germline loops: CDR1 SGDLS, CDR2 YYNGEE. V was pared by 0 bases and J by 9 bases, with 10 bases between. The DNA for the CDR3 is TGTGCCAGCAGCGTAGCGGGGGTCCTTTCACCCCTCCACTTT. It specifies CASSVAGVLSPLHF.

This clonotype was detected ten times or more. The gene calls are TRBV19 and TRBJ1-2; a weak D match, TRBD1 (5 bases). Trimming removed 8 bases at V and 0 bases at J, with 13 bases between. Germline assignment: CDR1 LNHDA and CDR2 SQIVND (reference sequence). This CDR3 comprises 14 residues. In DNA, the CDR3 is TGTGCCAGTTCCGTGAGGGGTACTAACTATGGCTACACCTTC. Translation gives CASSVRGTNYGYTF. Together with reference TRBV19 and TRBJ1-2, the CDR3 gives the full variable domain: DGGITQSPKYLFRKEGQNVTLSCEQNLNHDAMYWYRQDPGQGLRLIYYSQIVNDFQKGDIAEGYSVSREKKESFPLTVTSAQKNPTAFYLCASSVRGTNYGYTFGSGTRLTVV.

Only a few counts were recorded for this clonotype. This chain links TRBV7-9 with TRBJ1-6, with no clear D. Trimming removed 2 bases from V and 7 bases from J, with 9 bases in between. This CDR3 contains 14 residues. The germline V gene encodes CDR1 SEHNR and CDR2 FQNEAQ (reference sequence). CDR3 in amino acids: CASSLRERNSPLHF. As DNA, the CDR3 is TGTGCCAGCAGCTTACGGGAGAGGAATTCACCCCTCCACTTT.

This clonotype was seen ten or more times. The chain links TRBV5-1 to TRBJ1-1; 8 bases align to TRBD1. The CDR3 length is 15 residues. V shed 4 bases, J shed 1 base, and the junction held 6 bases outside the gene matches. Germline CDR1 SGHRS, CDR2 YFSETQ. This chain's CDR3 is CASSTRQGTNTEAFF. The CDR3 bases are TGCGCCAGCAGCACCCGACAGGGGACGAACACTGAAGCTTTCTTT.

This clonotype came up a few times. J is TRBJ1-2 and V is TRBV12-3 or TRBV12-4; TRBD1 matches at 7 bases. Trimming cost V 6 bases and J 1 base; bases outside gene matches: 8. The CDR3 runs 15 residues. The CDR3 DNA sequence: TGTGCCAGCAGCCCTCCCGGGACAGTTAACTATGGCTACACCTTC. The encoded protein is CASSPPGTVNYGYTF.

This clonotype showed up just a few times. V usage is TRBV7-8 and J usage is TRBJ1-6; D remains unclear. Trimming pared 5 bases from V and 7 bases from J, leaving 15 bases between. The CDR3 has 15 amino acids. Germline V gene data show CDR1 as SGHVS and CDR2 as FQNEAQ. The CDR3 sequence: CASSPTMLGNSPLHF. CDR3 bases: TGTGCCAGCAGCCCGACGATGTTAGGGAATTCACCCCTCCACTTT.

This clonotype was counted only a few times. V and J are TRBV12-3 or TRBV12-4 and TRBJ1-4; a weak D match, TRBD1 (5 bases). The CDR3 is 12 amino acids. V was shortened by 4 bases and J by 7 bases, with 7 bases between the two germline ends. CDR3 sequence reads: CASSSQGEKLFF. CDR3 sequence (DNA): TGTGCCAGCAGTTCTCAGGGTGAAAAACTGTTTTTT.

The chain couples TRBV6-5 to TRBJ2-5; perhaps TRBD1 as D (6 bases). CDR1 and CDR2 from the germline V gene are MNHEY and SVGAGI. Between the trimmed V and J ends, which lost 7 bases and 5 bases, there was a span of 17 bases. The CDR3 totals 14 residues. This CDR3 reads CASTPRGGWETQYF. CDR3 bases: TGTGCCAGCACTCCCCGTGGGGGCTGGGAGACCCAGTACTTC.

This clonotype showed up just once. The rearrangement uses TRBV5-6 and TRBJ2-2; no reliable D call. The CDR3 consists of 12 residues. Germline V gene lookup returns CDR1 SGHDT and CDR2 YYEEEE. V was trimmed by 4 bases and J by 6 bases, leaving 7 bases between them. CDR3 sequence (DNA): TGTGCCAGCAGCCTCCCGGCCGGGGAGCTGTTTTTT. Its protein product is CASSLPAGELFF.

This clonotype was counted at least ten times. J is TRBJ1-1 and V is TRBV4-1, with 7 bases that match TRBD1. The V segment lost 6 bases and the J segment 0 bases; nucleotides outside the gene matches: 7. Germline CDR1 and CDR2: MGHRA and YSYEKL. There are 15 residues in the CDR3. CDR3 loop: CASRTGQLLNTEAFF. DNA of the CDR3: TGCGCCAGCAGGACGGGACAGCTATTGAACACTGAAGCTTTCTTT.

This clonotype has ten or more counts. This sequence joins TRBV6-6 and TRBJ1-1, with D unclear. V lost 6 bases and J 3 bases, leaving 14 bases between the germline ends. The germline V gene has CDR1 MNHNY and CDR2 SVGAGI (reference sequence). This CDR3 has 14 amino acids. The DNA of the CDR3 is TGTGCCAGCAGCCCCCGAGGGAGCGACACTGAAGCTTTCTTT. Translation gives CASSPRGSDTEAFF.

The chain joins TRBV5-5 to TRBJ1-3; the match to TRBD1 covers 7 bases. Losses at the gene ends were 5 bases for V and 4 bases for J; bases not matched to a gene: 6. The CDR3 has 14 residues. Per the germline V gene, CDR1 is SGHKS and CDR2 is YYEKEE (reference sequence). In nucleotides, the CDR3 is TGTGCCAGCAGACTACAGGGGTCGGGAAACACCATATATTTT. It codes for CASRLQGSGNTIYF.

This chain connects TRBV5-1 to TRBJ2-7; D remains unclear. The germline gives CDR1 SGHRS, CDR2 YFSETQ. This CDR3 has 14 residues. Trimming took 1 base from V and 9 from J, leaving 17 bases between them. The CDR3 nucleotides read TGCGCCAGCAGCTTGCCCGGTCTGGACGGCGGGCAGTACTTC. Translation gives CASSLPGLDGGQYF.

The chain has TRBV5-1 and TRBJ2-1; D ambiguous. Germline-derived CDR1 and CDR2 are SGHRS and YFSETQ. This CDR3 is built from 15 residues. Trimming removed 0 bases from V and 3 bases from J, with 10 bases in between. CDR3 sequence reads: CASSLGDFGYNEQFF. The DNA for the CDR3 is TGCGCCAGCAGCTTGGGAGACTTCGGCTACAATGAGCAGTTCTTC.

Worth noting for this clonotype: A much larger clone lies one base from this, so it may be a read error. V gene TRBV20-1 combines with J gene TRBJ1-4; 9 bases agree with TRBD1. The V gene's germline CDR1 is DFQATT and CDR2 SNEGSKA (reference sequence). The J segment lost 14 bases and the V segment lost 3 bases, leaving 13 bases of the junction unmatched. The CDR3 runs 14 residues. CDR3 sequence: CSARPGQGSGNLFF. The DNA for the CDR3 is TGCAGTGCTAGGCCAGGACAGGGGAGTGGAAATCTGTTTTTT.

The chain uses TRBV12-3 or TRBV12-4 and TRBJ2-3; D not resolved. V gave up 3 bases and J gave up 8 bases, with 9 bases separating them. This CDR3 spans 12 amino acids. The chain's CDR3 is CASSFLVGTQYF. In DNA, the CDR3 is TGTGCCAGCAGTTTCCTCGTCGGTACGCAGTATTTT.